This TCR beta chain was observed in a study of T cell responses to AZD1222 COVID-19 vaccine. The study's findings and limits: It should be noted that donors were predominantly white British and more often female, and clonal diversity was possibly underestimated. AZD1222 recipients seropositive at baseline numbered only five to seven. Spike-specific TCR repertoires showed rising breadth and depth after two AZD1222 doses.

For this clone: Its antigen remains unidentified.

Here immunoSEQ multiplex PCR was the method, and the copy in TCRdb shows in-frame clones only, minus some. The sample has around 100,000 clones; around 95% are singletons. In germline, CDR1 is SGHDN, CDR2 FVKESK. Deletions cut 4 bases from V and 4 bases from J, with 17 bases between. The CDR3 length is 16 residues. Sequencing was performed on peripheral blood, taken on day 0 of AZD1222 vaccination. The genes are TRBV14 and TRBJ2-1, with D possibly being TRBD2 (6 bases). The source is an adult in good health. The CDR3 region is CASSLRPEGPYNEQFF. The CDR3 nucleotides are TGTGCCAGCAGCCTCAGGCCGGAGGGGCCTTACAATGAGCAGTTCTTC.